The rows below give T cell receptor beta chains drawn from one sample of a study of cytomegalovirus exposure and HLA in healthy donors. Clones were sequenced by immunoSEQ multiplex PCR, and TCRdb holds only the in-frame ones, with some missing. The data contain 70,000 or so clones, roughly 74% of them singletons. Sequenced: PBMCs. The origin of the receptors is a woman aged 60-75 years in good health and CMV-seropositive. Both conserved end residues are part of each CDR3. A D gene is named only where the DNA matches it firmly. Expanded clones are given a class, and other clones once, few, many or no size at all.

d_gene	j_gene	v_gene	abundance	CDR3nt	CDR3aa
-	TRBJ1-5	TRBV5-4	-	TGTGCCAGCAGCTTGGGGGGGGGACCTAATCAGCCCCAGCATTTT	CASSLGGGPNQPQHF
TRBD2	TRBJ2-2	TRBV10-3	once	TGTGCCATCAGTGAGGACGGTCTAGCGGGAGGGAGAGACACCGGGGAGCTGTTTTTT	CAISEDGLAGGRDTGELFF
TRBD1	TRBJ2-1	TRBV15	-	TGTGCCACCAGCAGAGGACAGGGAAAATACAATGAGCAGTTCTTC	CATSRGQGKYNEQFF
-	TRBJ2-7	TRBV30	-	TGTGCCTGGAGTGTCGGCGGGGACTCCTACGAGCAGTACTTC	CAWSVGGDSYEQYF
TRBD1	TRBJ2-7	TRBV27	-	TGTGCCAGCAGTCCCTCAGGGGGCAAATACGAGCAGTACTTC	CASSPSGGKYEQYF
TRBD1	TRBJ2-1	TRBV5-4	-	TGTGCCAGCAGCTTGGGAGGGGGCGCCTACAATGAGCAGTTCTTC	CASSLGGGAYNEQFF
-	TRBJ1-2	TRBV5-5	-	TGTGCCAGCAGCTTCAGTAGGGAGAAGGGTACTAACTATGGCTACACCTTC	CASSFSREKGTNYGYTF
-	TRBJ2-7	TRBV7-9	-	TGTGCCAGCAGCTCCGTGTTGGAGCAGTACTTC	CASSSVLEQYF
-	TRBJ2-7	TRBV6-1	-	TGTGCCAGCCACTCCACAGGGCCTCTCTACGAGCAGTACTTC	CASHSTGPLYEQYF
TRBD1	TRBJ1-2	TRBV2	-	TGTGCCAGCAGTGAACAGGGGGCATATGGCTACACCTTC	CASSEQGAYGYTF
-	TRBJ1-1	TRBV7-9	-	TGTGCCAGCGCCAATGGGGCAGGCCGGAACACTGAAGCTTTCTTT	CASANGAGRNTEAFF
TRBD1	TRBJ2-3	TRBV5-6	few	TGTGCCAGCAGCACCGGGACAGCCACAGATACGCAGTATTTT	CASSTGTATDTQYF
-	TRBJ2-2	TRBV5-1	-	TGCGCCAGCAGCTTGTGGGGGGAGAACACCGGGGAGCTGTTTTTT	CASSLWGENTGELFF
-	TRBJ2-7	TRBV14	once	TGTGCCAGCAGCCACGTCGTCTACGGGGGCGAGCAGTACTTC	CASSHVVYGGEQYF
-	TRBJ2-1	TRBV4-2	-	TGTGCCAGCAGCCAGTCGCCTAGCCCCGTTTACAATGAGCAGTTCTTC	CASSQSPSPVYNEQFF
TRBD1	TRBJ2-3	TRBV18	-	TGTGCCAGCTCACCGGGGACAGGGCGGCCAGATACGCAGTATTTT	CASSPGTGRPDTQYF
-	TRBJ1-4	TRBV7-2	-	TGTGCCAGCAGCTATACAGGGATACCCGATGAAAAACTGTTTTTT	CASSYTGIPDEKLFF
-	TRBJ1-1	TRBV6-1	-	TGTGCCAGCAGTGGGGACACCAGGAACACTGAAGCTTTCTTT	CASSGDTRNTEAFF
-	TRBJ2-7	TRBV30	once	TGTGCCTGGAGTGTAGGCGCGGGGGCGACCTACGAGCAGTACTTC	CAWSVGAGATYEQYF
TRBD2	TRBJ2-2	TRBV7-9	-	TGTGCCAGCAGCTTAGCGGCCGCGGGGGGGAACACCGGGGAGCTGTTTTTT	CASSLAAAGGNTGELFF
-	TRBJ1-6	TRBV30	-	TGTGCCTGGAGTGTACGTTTTGACACATTCAATTCACCCCTCCACTTT	CAWSVRFDTFNSPLHF
TRBD1	TRBJ1-1	TRBV6-1	-	TGTGCCAGCCAGGACAGGGGAAACACTGAAGCTTTCTTT	CASQDRGNTEAFF
TRBD1	TRBJ1-3	TRBV29-1	-	TGCAGCGGAATGACAGGGGTTGGAAACACCATATATTTT	CSGMTGVGNTIYF
TRBD1	TRBJ2-2	TRBV5-1	few	TGCGCCAGCAGCCTTCAGGCCGGGACAGCGAACACCGGGGAGCTGTTTTTT	CASSLQAGTANTGELFF
TRBD2	TRBJ2-3	TRBV30	-	TGTGCCTGGAGTGTGGGACTAGCGGGAGGGGCAGATACGCAGTATTTT	CAWSVGLAGGADTQYF
TRBD1	TRBJ2-6	TRBV2	-	TGTGCCAGCAGGCCGGGACAGGGGGCGCCTGGGGCCAACGTCCTGACTTTC	CASRPGQGAPGANVLTF
TRBD1	TRBJ2-5	TRBV5-1	-	TGCGCCAGCCACAGGGGGCAACAAGAGACCCAGTACTTC	CASHRGQQETQYF
TRBD1	TRBJ1-2	TRBV30	-	TGTGCCTGGAGTATAATAGGGGGCGCGAGTGGCTACACCTTC	CAWSIIGGASGYTF
-	TRBJ1-1	TRBV2	-	TGTGCCAGCAGTGGAGGCACCCGGAACACTGAAGCTTTCTTT	CASSGGTRNTEAFF
-	TRBJ2-7	TRBV7-8	-	TGTGCCAGCAGCTCACAGGACGGTTACTCCTACGAGCAGTACTTC	CASSSQDGYSYEQYF
TRBD2	TRBJ2-5	TRBV5-4	-	TGTGCCAGCAGTAAGAGACTAGCGGGGCAAGAGACCCAGTACTTC	CASSKRLAGQETQYF
TRBD2	TRBJ2-1	TRBV5-6	once	TGTGCCAGCAGCTTGGGGGGCGGGGGGTACAATGAGCAGTTCTTC	CASSLGGGGYNEQFF
-	TRBJ1-1	TRBV25-1	-	TGTGCCAGCAGTGATAGGTTTGGAGGGGCGAGACCTGAAGCTTTCTTT	CASSDRFGGARPEAFF
-	TRBJ1-2	TRBV5-4	-	TGTGCCAGCAGCCCAGAAACCCAGGGTGTGTGGGGCTACACCTTC	CASSPETQGVWGYTF
-	TRBJ1-3	TRBV5-1	-	TGCGCCAGCAGATCCGGGACAAACTCTGGAAACACCATATATTTT	CASRSGTNSGNTIYF
-	TRBJ2-2	TRBV6-5	-	TGTGCCAGCAGGGGCAGTCTGGGCACCGGGGAGCTGTTTTTT	CASRGSLGTGELFF
TRBD1	TRBJ2-4	TRBV2	-	TGTGCCAGCAGTGATCCCCTGGGACAGTATGACAAAAACATTCAGTACTTC	CASSDPLGQYDKNIQYF
-	TRBJ1-2	TRBV2	-	TGTGCCAGCATGGGCGCAGGGCTTTATGGCTACACCTTC	CASMGAGLYGYTF
TRBD1	TRBJ1-2	TRBV10-3	-	TGTGCCATTCCTAGGGACAGGGGAGGCTATGGCTACACCTTC	CAIPRDRGGYGYTF
-	TRBJ2-5	TRBV4-2	few	TGTGCCAGCAGCCAGGGGGGAGACAGTGGTGTTCAGGAGACCCAGTACTTC	CASSQGGDSGVQETQYF
-	TRBJ2-7	TRBV30	-	TGTGCCTGGGCTCAGGACAGATACGAGCAGTACTTC	CAWAQDRYEQYF
TRBD1	TRBJ1-5	TRBV15	-	TGTGCCACCAGGGAACAGGGGGCCGGTCAGCCCCAGCATTTT	CATREQGAGQPQHF